The clone carrying this T cell receptor beta chain was recorded many times. Cells sorted as Tregs were CD4+, CD25+ and CD127-/low. Losses at the gene ends were 8 bases for V and 4 bases for J; bases not matched to a gene: 10. CDR3 length equals 15 residues. CDR1 and CDR2 (germline): SGHTA, FQGNSA. MiXCR was run by TCRdb on the 5' RACE reads, yielding one entry per CDR3 protein. The profile covers 52,000 or so distinct CDR3 sequences, with less than 25% appearing a single time and around 3.2% taken by the ten largest. The specimen was tumor-infiltrating Tregs sorted from the breast tumor. This chain uses TRBV7-2 with TRBJ2-5; 10 nucleotides agree with TRBD2. The receptor was derived from a female donor with breast cancer. The CDR3 DNA follows: TGTGCCAGCGGAACCCCCCGACTAGCGGGAGAGACCCAGTACTTC. Translation gives CASGTPRLAGETQYF.